These 16 T cell receptor beta chains were all obtained from the same sample, sequenced in a study of shared clonotypes between healthy human individuals. Generated by immunoSEQ multiplex PCR, the TCRdb table keeps only in-frame clones and is missing some. The sample holds 950,000 to 1,100,000 clones, roughly 80% seen once. The source material was memory CD4+ T cells sorted from blood. This sample's subset: CD45RA-negative fraction. These receptor sequences come from a man younger than 30 in good health.

The CDR3 nucleotides read TGCGCCAGCAGCCCTTTAGCGGGAGGGTCCAACAATGAGCAGTTCTTC. Amino acid sequence: CASSPLAGGSNNEQFF. This chain uses TRBV4-3 with TRBJ2-1, with 11 nucleotides matching TRBD2. This CDR3 is 16 amino acids long. CDR1 and CDR2 from the germline V gene are LGHNA and YSLEER. J was trimmed by 5 bases and V by 4 bases; bases with no gene match: 7.

This clone was seen more than once but under ten times. The chain carries TRBV7-2 and TRBJ1-5; TRBD1 matches 8 bases. Germline values: CDR1 SGHTA, CDR2 FQGNSA. J lost 1 base, V lost 5 bases, and 4 bases had no gene match. This CDR3 spans 15 amino acids. As DNA, the CDR3 is TGTGCCAGCAGCACGACAGGGGCGAGCAATCAGCCCCAGCATTTT. Protein product: CASSTTGASNQPQHF.

The CDR3 DNA reads TGTGCCAGCTCAAGCCATCCTAATGAAAAACTGTTTTTT. It encodes CASSSHPNEKLFF. The genes are TRBV18 and TRBJ1-4; D uncertain. Trimming took 5 bases from V and 3 from J, leaving 7 bases between them. The V gene's germline CDR1 is KGHSH and CDR2 LQKENI. This CDR3 has 13 amino acids. The full variable domain, in which reference TRBV18 and TRBJ1-4 provide the parts outside the CDR3, is NAGVMQNPRHLVRRRGQEARLRCSPMKGHSHVYWYRQLPEEGLKFMVYLQKENIIDESGMPKERFSAEFPKEGPSILRIQQVVRGDSAAYFCASSSHPNEKLFFGSGTQLSVL.

The rearrangement joins TRBV5-6 to TRBJ2-3; the match to TRBD1 covers 7 bases. The CDR3 contains 15 residues. Trimming cost V 4 bases and J 0 bases; bases outside gene matches: 5. The germline V gene has CDR1 SGHDT and CDR2 YYEEEE. CDR3 amino acids: CASSPDRVSTDTQYF. CDR3 DNA: TGTGCCAGCAGCCCTGACAGGGTTAGCACAGATACGCAGTATTTT.

The chain carries TRBV30 and TRBJ2-2, with D perhaps matching TRBD2 (5 bases). The CDR3 is made up of 13 amino acids. The V end lost 3 bases, the J end lost 4 bases, and 9 bases lay between the germline ends. CDR1 GTSNPN and CDR2 SVGIG come from the germline V gene (reference sequence). The CDR3 loop reads CAWSRRATGELFF. DNA for the CDR3: TGTGCCTGGAGCCGGCGGGCCACCGGGGAGCTGTTTTTT.

The chain has TRBV5-1 and TRBJ2-7; a possible D gene is TRBD1 (6 bases). CDR3 length equals 14 residues. Trimming stripped 5 bases from V and 2 bases from J, with 14 bases between. Germline CDR1 is SGHRS and CDR2 is YFSETQ. The CDR3 loop reads CASSRGTSTYEQYF. As DNA, the CDR3 is TGCGCCAGCAGTAGGGGGACATCGACCTACGAGCAGTACTTC.

The chain is built from TRBV10-2 and TRBJ2-7, with TRBD2 matching 13 bases. This CDR3 has 16 residues. Germline V gives CDR1 WSHSY, CDR2 SAAADI. V lost 6 bases and J lost 3; bases outside the gene matches: 8. CDR3 DNA: TGCGCCAGCAGGCGGACTAGCGGGAGTTCACTCTACGAGCAGTACTTC. It is translated as CASRRTSGSSLYEQYF.

Only one count was recorded for this clone. The chain carries TRBV27 and TRBJ2-2, with a tentative D call TRBD1 (6 bases). The CDR3 has 15 amino acids. Trimming left V 6 bases short and J 3 bases short, with 14 bases between. Germline CDR1 is MNHEY and CDR2 is SMNVEV (reference sequence). Here the CDR3 reads CASSSYGTYTGELFF. The CDR3 DNA is TGTGCCAGCAGCTCATACGGGACATACACCGGGGAGCTGTTTTTT.

This rearrangement joins TRBV19 to TRBJ1-3, with D hard to call. CDR1 is LNHDA, CDR2 SQIVND, per germline (reference sequence). The CDR3 is 14 residues long. Trimming took 6 bases from V and 0 from J, leaving 9 bases between them. The CDR3 bases are TGTGCCAGTAGGGACGGTAGCTCTGGAAACACCATATATTTT. Encoded protein: CASRDGSSGNTIYF. The full variable domain, completed using reference TRBV19 and TRBJ1-3, is DGGITQSPKYLFRKEGQNVTLSCEQNLNHDAMYWYRQDPGQGLRLIYYSQIVNDFQKGDIAEGYSVSREKKESFPLTVTSAQKNPTAFYLCASRDGSSGNTIYFGEGSWLTVV.

This clone was seen once. The CDR3 sequence is CASSPGTAKNIQYF. The CDR3, as DNA: TGTGCCAGCAGCCCCGGGACCGCTAAAAACATTCAGTACTTC. This sequence joins TRBV9 and TRBJ2-4; possibly TRBD1 or TRBD2 for D (5 bases each). V lost 4 bases, J lost 4 bases, and 12 bases lay in between. This CDR3 has 14 residues. Germline V gene sequence: CDR1 SGDLS, CDR2 YYNGEE.

There are a few counts of this clone. V usage is TRBV18 and J usage is TRBJ1-1; possibly TRBD1 for D (6 bases). The CDR3 consists of 15 residues. Germline CDR1 KGHSH, CDR2 LQKENI. Trimming pared 7 bases from V and 1 base from J, leaving 16 bases between. CDR3 coding DNA: TGTGCCAGCTTATACGGGGGGCAGGGGAACACTGAAGCTTTCTTT. It yields the protein CASLYGGQGNTEAFF.

The chain combines TRBV7-2 with TRBJ2-1, with 10 bases fitting TRBD2. Germline loops: CDR1 SGHTA, CDR2 FQGNSA. The CDR3 is 16 amino acids. Germline trimming cut 1 base from V and 8 bases from J; bases unmatched to any gene: 8. The CDR3 DNA reads TGTGCCAGCAGCTTAGAAATCAGCGGGAGGGCCTATGAGCAGTTCTTC. It translates to CASSLEISGRAYEQFF.

The chain links TRBV5-1 to TRBJ1-1; D might be TRBD1 (5 bases). V was pared by 2 bases and J by 1 base, with 12 bases between. Looked up from germline, CDR1 is SGHRS and CDR2 is YFSETQ. The CDR3 totals 15 residues. CDR3 bases: TGCGCCAGCAGCTTCACGGCGGGGGGGAACACTGAAGCTTTCTTT. This encodes CASSFTAGGNTEAFF.

This chain uses TRBV7-3 with TRBJ1-1, with D possibly being TRBD1 (6 bases). CDR3 length equals 13 residues. V was trimmed by 2 bases and J by 6 bases, leaving 10 bases between them. The V gene's germline CDR1 is SGHTA and CDR2 FQGTGA. The CDR3 sequence is CASSLGGHAEAFF. CDR3 DNA: TGTGCCAGCAGCTTAGGGGGACATGCTGAAGCTTTCTTT.

CDR3 bases: TGTGCCAGCAGCTTGAGGGGGGATGATAATTCACCCCTCCACTTT. It codes for CASSLRGDDNSPLHF. The genes are TRBV7-6 and TRBJ1-6, with D tentatively TRBD1 (6 bases). This CDR3 is built from 15 residues. Trimming shortened V by 3 bases and J by 5 bases, and 11 bases separated the two germline ends. The germline V gene has CDR1 SGHVS and CDR2 FNYEAQ.

V gene TRBV10-1 combines with J gene TRBJ2-1, with 7 bases matching TRBD1. The CDR3 extends over 14 amino acids. V shed 4 bases, J shed 14 bases, and the junction held 14 bases outside the gene matches. The germline CDR1 and CDR2 sequences are WNHNN and SYGVQD (reference sequence). CDR3: CASSAGQDPPGKFF. The CDR3 coding sequence is TGCGCCAGCAGTGCCGGACAGGACCCTCCGGGAAAGTTCTTC.